What follows are 21 T cell receptor beta chains derived from one specimen sequenced in a study of molecular identifiers for immune sequencing clone quantification (dated by TCRdb to between 2018 and 2020). Libraries were constructed by PCR. TCRdb records Illumina HiSeq 4000 as the sequencer. TCRdb reran the public reads through fastp at Q25 and MiXCR, keeping productive beta chains. Duplicate CDR3 protein sequences are folded into a single record with the most common DNA and genes. Present in this sample are about 640,000 distinct CDR3 sequences, about 20% of which were seen just once. The ten top clones hold roughly 0.85% of the sample. The material sequenced was naive CD8+ T cells from blood, with Jurkat cell RNA spiked in. The cell subset or site label on this specimen signifies: FACS-sorted CD8+CD4-CCR7+CD45RA+ naive T cells. All receptors derive from a human donor in good health. Some libraries in this study had Jurkat cell RNA spiked in.

This clonotype has a count of ten or more. The chain is built from TRBV7-9 and TRBJ2-1; 16 bases line up with TRBD2. J lost 8 bases, V lost 5 bases, and 12 bases had no gene match. Germline CDR1 SEHNR, CDR2 FQNEAQ (reference sequence). This CDR3 is 18 amino acids long. CDR3 nucleotides: TGTGCCAGCAGCCAACGGCCGGGACTAGCGGGAGGGCCTGATGAGCAGTTCTTC. This encodes CASSQRPGLAGGPDEQFF.

A few counts support this clonotype. The V and J genes are TRBV7-2 and TRBJ2-7; D not certain. Between the trimmed V and J ends, which lost 2 bases and 6 bases, there was a span of 11 bases. Looked up from germline, CDR1 is SGHTA and CDR2 is FQGNSA. The length of the CDR3 is 13 residues. CDR3 nucleotide sequence: TGTGCCAGCAGCTTACGAGAGTTCAGCGAGCAGTACTTC. It encodes CASSLREFSEQYF. The entire variable domain, with the rest obtained from reference TRBV7-2 and TRBJ2-7, is as follows: GAGVSQSPSNKVTEKGKDVELRCDPISGHTALYWYRQSLGQGLEFLIYFQGNSAPDKSGLPSDRFSAERTGGSVSTLTIQRTQQEDSAVYLCASSLREFSEQYFGPGTRLTVT.

CDR3 coding DNA: TGCGCCAGCAGCCAAGGGGCGGGGGACGGTGGGGCCTACGAGCAGTACTTC. This sequence encodes CASSQGAGDGGAYEQYF. The V and J genes are TRBV4-1 and TRBJ2-7, with TRBD2 matching over 7 bases. Trimming took 1 base from V and 2 from J; bases not matched to a gene: 11. CDR3 length: 17 amino acids. CDR1 MGHRA and CDR2 YSYEKL come from the germline V gene.

About this clonotype: Given a much more abundant clone one base away, this may be a read error. The gene calls are TRBV4-3 and TRBJ2-1, with 8 bases identical to TRBD1. V was clipped by 0 bases and J by 14 bases; unmatched bases: 9. The CDR3 has 14 residues. Germline V gene lookup returns CDR1 LGHNA and CDR2 YSLEER. In DNA, the CDR3 is TGCGCCAGCAGCCAAGATATTCCAGGGGGCAAGGAGTTCTTC. Amino acid sequence: CASSQDIPGGKEFF.

This chain joins TRBV25-1 and TRBJ2-7; 7 bases align to TRBD1. There are 15 residues in the CDR3. Trimming cost V 1 base and J 4 bases; bases outside gene matches: 7. Germline values: CDR1 MGHDK, CDR2 SYGVNS. Here the CDR3 DNA reads TGTGCCAGCAGTGAATCGCGACAGGGCGTTTACGAGCAGTACTTC. Translation gives CASSESRQGVYEQYF.

This clonotype was detected many times. This rearrangement joins TRBV4-3 to TRBJ1-1; TRBD1 might be the D (5 bases). The germline gives CDR1 LGHNA, CDR2 YSLEER. CDR3 length: 17 amino acids. V was shortened by 0 bases and J by 5 bases, with 19 bases between the two germline ends. The CDR3 loop reads CASSQDYSTAGMTEAFF. In DNA form, the CDR3 reads TGCGCCAGCAGCCAAGATTATAGTACGGCAGGGATGACTGAAGCTTTCTTT.

On this clonotype: A read error is likely, as this CDR3 ends without the conserved phenylalanine or tryptophan. The V gene is TRBV6-5, the J gene TRBJ2-5, with 8 bases matching TRBD1. The trim removed 6 bases at V and 4 bases at J, leaving 13 bases unmatched. CDR3 size: 16 residues. Germline loops: CDR1 MNHEY, CDR2 SVGAGI. CDR3 DNA: TGTGCCAGCAGCCCAACTCCAGCCAGGGGGCGAGAGACCCAGTACTAC. Translated: CASSPTPARGRETQYY.

On this clonotype: This may come from a read error, since a much larger clone is one base off. The chain recombines TRBV6-2 or TRBV6-3 with TRBJ2-3; TRBD1 matches at 7 bases. The junction had 7 bases not matched to a gene; V was cut back by 2 bases and J by 2 bases. CDR3 length equals 16 residues. Germline assignment: CDR1 MNHEY and CDR2 SVGEGT. Here the CDR3 reads CASSYAGTANTDTQYF. CDR3 bases: TGTGCCAGCAGTTACGCTGGGACAGCCAACACAGATACGCAGTATTTT.

This sequence joins TRBV6-2 or TRBV6-3 and TRBJ1-6; possible D gene TRBD1, 6 bases. Per germline, CDR1 MNHEY and CDR2 SVGEGT. V shed 6 bases and J shed 12 bases, with 18 bases lying between them. CDR3 length equals 14 residues. CDR3 sequence (DNA): TGTGCCAGCAGCTCTCGGCAGGGGTGGTTACCCCTCCACTTT. Translation gives CASSSRQGWLPLHF.

This clonotype has a handful of counts. The rearrangement uses TRBV23-1 and TRBJ2-2; a weak D match, TRBD1 (6 bases). TRBV23-1 is an open reading frame, and its role is uncertain. V was shortened by 9 bases and J by 1 base, with 21 bases between the two germline ends. The CDR3 has 17 amino acids. CDR3 in amino acids: CARNQGPGQENTGELFF. The CDR3 bases are TGCGCCAGGAACCAGGGCCCGGGACAAGAGAACACCGGGGAGCTGTTTTTT.

In its sample, this clonotype was seen many times. This sequence joins TRBV4-3 and TRBJ1-1, with 7 bases lining up with TRBD1. The CDR3 is made up of 15 amino acids. The trim removed 4 bases at V and 4 bases at J, leaving 9 bases unmatched. Germline V gene sequence: CDR1 LGHNA, CDR2 YSLEER. DNA for the CDR3: TGCGCCAGCAGCCTGTGGACAGGCCTCGTCACTGAAGCTTTCTTT. Residues: CASSLWTGLVTEAFF.

This clonotype appeared a few times. This sequence joins TRBV25-1 and TRBJ2-5; 12 positions agree with TRBD2. V gave up 4 bases and J gave up 2 bases; unmatched junction bases: 5. Germline V gene sequence: CDR1 MGHDK, CDR2 SYGVNS. This CDR3 contains 16 residues. The CDR3 sequence is CASSVSSGRVQETQYF. CDR3 coding DNA: TGTGCCAGCAGTGTGTCTAGCGGGAGGGTACAAGAGACCCAGTACTTC.

Ten or more counts support this clonotype. The chain carries TRBV30 and TRBJ1-5; a possible D gene is TRBD1 (5 bases). The V gene lost 1 base and the J gene lost 6 bases, with 16 bases spanning the gap. The CDR3 loop spans 15 amino acids. Germline-derived CDR1 and CDR2 are GTSNPN and SVGIG (reference sequence). This CDR3 reads CAWSASGQGGQPQHF. The CDR3 region has the DNA TGTGCCTGGAGTGCCAGTGGGCAGGGAGGTCAGCCCCAGCATTTT.

This sequence joins TRBV27 and TRBJ2-7, with D tentatively TRBD1 (6 bases). The CDR3 is 15 residues long. V was clipped by 0 bases and J by 2 bases, with 11 bases between them. The germline CDR1 and CDR2 sequences are MNHEY and SMNVEV (reference sequence). In DNA form, the CDR3 reads TGTGCCAGCAGTTTATCCTGGGACACTCCCTACGAGCAGTACTTC. Its translation is CASSLSWDTPYEQYF.

The chain is built from TRBV29-1 and TRBJ2-3, with D possibly being TRBD2 (5 bases). The V and J ends lost 3 bases and 0 bases respectively, with 19 bases between them. The CDR3 has 17 residues. Germline lookup yields CDR1 SQVTM and CDR2 ANQGSEA. The CDR3 DNA follows: TGCAGCGTTGACGAACTAGTGGGCCTCCAAAGCACAGATACGCAGTATTTT. Its protein is CSVDELVGLQSTDTQYF.

Of note for this clonotype: A much larger clonotype is one base distant, so this may be a read error. The V and J genes are TRBV7-2 and TRBJ1-5; D possibly corresponds to TRBD1 (6 bases). This CDR3 is built from 16 residues. Between the trimmed V and J ends, which lost 7 bases and 2 bases, there was a span of 18 bases. CDR1 and CDR2 (germline): SGHTA, FQGNSA. The CDR3 region is CASNQVGQVGNQPQHF. Written as DNA, the CDR3 is TGTGCCAGCAACCAGGTGGGACAAGTTGGCAATCAGCCCCAGCATTTT.

Ten or more counts support this clonotype. The gene calls are TRBV5-6 and TRBJ1-1; 10 bases align to TRBD1. There are 15 residues in the CDR3. Trimming removed 0 bases from V and 7 bases from J; junction bases left unmatched: 6. Per the germline V gene, CDR1 is SGHDT and CDR2 is YYEEEE. CDR3 bases: TGTGCCAGCAGCTTGGGATTGGGACAGGGGTATGAAGCTTTCTTT. Encoded protein: CASSLGLGQGYEAFF.

The V gene is TRBV7-3, the J gene TRBJ2-6, with D unresolved. CDR1 is SGHTA and CDR2 is FQGTGA in the germline V gene. Trimming left V 5 bases short and J 1 base short, with 12 bases between. The CDR3 length is 16 residues. This CDR3 reads CASSPVEESGANVLTF. Here the CDR3 DNA reads TGTGCCAGCAGCCCTGTCGAGGAGTCTGGGGCCAACGTCCTGACTTTC.

This clonotype was picked up many times. The V and J genes are TRBV12-3 or TRBV12-4 and TRBJ2-5; TRBD2 aligns across 8 bases. V dropped 3 bases and J dropped 3; count of bases not matched to a gene: 9. The CDR3 runs 16 residues. The CDR3 is CASSLSFGTRKETQYF. In DNA form, the CDR3 reads TGTGCCAGCAGTTTGAGCTTTGGGACTAGAAAAGAGACCCAGTACTTC.

To note about this clonotype: This likely comes from a read error, as the CDR3 has no conserved phenylalanine or tryptophan at its end. This chain connects TRBV12-3 or TRBV12-4 to TRBJ2-3; D is unclear. This CDR3 contains 13 residues. Trimming left V 11 bases short and J 2 bases short, with 14 bases between. In DNA, the CDR3 is TGTGCCGGGCAAGGCGGAGACACAGATACGCAGTATCTT. As protein: CAGQGGDTDTQYL.

The genes are TRBV9 and TRBJ2-7; no definite D call. Per the germline V gene, CDR1 is SGDLS and CDR2 is YYNGEE. Trimming took 0 bases from V and 7 from J, leaving 11 bases between them. This CDR3 is built from 13 residues. The CDR3, as DNA: TGTGCCAGCAGCGTAGACATCTCCGCGGAGCAGTACTTC. Translation: CASSVDISAEQYF.